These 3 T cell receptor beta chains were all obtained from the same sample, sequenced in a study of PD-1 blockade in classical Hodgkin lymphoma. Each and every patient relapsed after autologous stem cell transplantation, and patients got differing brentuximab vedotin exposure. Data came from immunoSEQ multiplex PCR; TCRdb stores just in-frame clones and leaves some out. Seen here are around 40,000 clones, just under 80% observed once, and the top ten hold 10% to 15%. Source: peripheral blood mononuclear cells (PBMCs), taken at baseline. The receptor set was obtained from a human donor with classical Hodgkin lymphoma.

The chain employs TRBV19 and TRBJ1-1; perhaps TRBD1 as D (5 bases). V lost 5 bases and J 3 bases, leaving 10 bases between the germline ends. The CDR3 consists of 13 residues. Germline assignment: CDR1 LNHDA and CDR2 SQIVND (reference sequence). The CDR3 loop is CASSPGVDTEAFF. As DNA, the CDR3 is TGTGCCAGTAGTCCGGGGGTAGACACTGAAGCTTTCTTT.

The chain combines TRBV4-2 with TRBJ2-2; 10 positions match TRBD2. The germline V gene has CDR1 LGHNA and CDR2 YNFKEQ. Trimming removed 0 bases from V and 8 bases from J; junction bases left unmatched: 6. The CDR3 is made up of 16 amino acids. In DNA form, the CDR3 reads TGTGCCAGCAGCCAAGATATAGCGGGGGGTGCGGGGGAGCTGTTTTTT. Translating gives CASSQDIAGGAGELFF.

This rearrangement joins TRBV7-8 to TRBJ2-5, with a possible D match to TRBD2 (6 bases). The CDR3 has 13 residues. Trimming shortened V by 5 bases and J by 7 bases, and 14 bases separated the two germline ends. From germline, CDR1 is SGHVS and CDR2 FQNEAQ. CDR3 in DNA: TGTGCCAGCAGCCCGGGAGAGAGGGGGACCCAGTACTTC. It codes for CASSPGERGTQYF.